The 25 T cell receptor beta chains listed next were all sequenced from one sample in a study of blood T cell repertoires in COVID-19. Sequenced by immunoSEQ multiplex PCR; TCRdb stores in-frame clones only, minus some. The table shows tens of thousands of clones, with 70% to 85% occurring only once. The material sequenced was peripheral blood. These receptors originate from a woman in her 70s with acute or convalescent COVID-19.

This chain's CDR3 is CASSHGWTAFF. As DNA, the CDR3 is TGTGCCAGCAGTCACGGCTGGACTGCGTTCTTT. This chain uses TRBV6-5 with TRBJ1-1, with D unclear. Per the germline V gene, CDR1 is MNHEY and CDR2 is SVGAGI. The V and J ends lost 5 bases and 14 bases respectively, with 15 bases between them. The CDR3 has 11 amino acids.

V and J are TRBV11-2 and TRBJ2-3; D might be TRBD1 (5 bases). Germline V gene data show CDR1 as SGHAT and CDR2 as FQNNGV. The V end was cut by 3 bases, the J end by 3 bases, with 13 bases between. The CDR3 runs 15 residues. CDR3 sequence reads: CASSLKGSVTDTQYF. CDR3 sequence (DNA): TGTGCCAGCAGCTTGAAGGGGTCAGTGACAGATACGCAGTATTTT.

This clone was recorded once. The genes are TRBV27 and TRBJ1-1, with a tentative D call TRBD1 (5 bases). Trimming pared 8 bases from V and 1 base from J, leaving 17 bases between. The CDR3 sequence is 15 residues long. Germline V gene lookup returns CDR1 MNHEY and CDR2 SMNVEV (reference sequence). The CDR3 protein is CASSPSGRANTEAFF. CDR3 in DNA: TGTGCCAGCTCCCCATCGGGCAGGGCGAACACTGAAGCTTTCTTT.

This clone was detected a few times. This specimen includes other DNA sequences encoding the same CDR3. The genes are TRBV30 and TRBJ1-1; 7 positions match TRBD1. V lost 1 base, J lost 1 base, and 0 bases stayed unmatched. The germline CDR1 and CDR2 sequences are GTSNPN and SVGIG (reference sequence). CDR3 length: 13 amino acids. The CDR3: CAWSGQGNTEAFF. The CDR3 DNA reads TGTGCCTGGAGTGGACAGGGGAACACTGAAGCTTTCTTT.

The CDR3: CATLPPTGQNSPLHF. CDR3 nucleotide sequence: TGTGCCACCCTACCTCCGACAGGACAAAATTCACCCCTCCACTTT. This chain connects TRBV6-5 to TRBJ1-6, with D maybe TRBD1 (6 bases). The germline V gene encodes CDR1 MNHEY and CDR2 SVGAGI. Trimming stripped 10 bases from V and 7 bases from J, with 20 bases between. CDR3 length equals 15 residues.

The table lists this clone with a count of one. V usage is TRBV5-6 and J usage is TRBJ2-5, with 12 positions matching TRBD2. Germline V gene lookup returns CDR1 SGHDT and CDR2 YYEEEE. After removal of 3 bases from V and 0 bases from J, the junction contained 6 bases not matched to a gene. This CDR3 spans 17 amino acids. The CDR3 nucleotides are TGTGCCAGCAGCTCACTAGCGGGGGGACCGTACCAAGAGACCCAGTACTTC. Its translation is CASSSLAGGPYQETQYF.

J is TRBJ2-5 and V is TRBV11-3, with TRBD1 matching over 7 bases. Per germline, CDR1 SGHNT and CDR2 YENEEA. The CDR3 is made up of 14 amino acids. V shed 5 bases and J 2 bases; nucleotides not matched to a gene: 5. CDR3 sequence (DNA): TGTGCCAGCAGCCCCGGGACAGTTCAAGAGACCCAGTACTTC. Encoded protein: CASSPGTVQETQYF.

The J gene is TRBJ2-1, the V gene TRBV12-3 or TRBV12-4; D gene unclear. The ends were cut back, 3 bases at V and 8 bases at J, with 8 bases in the middle. The CDR3 has 12 amino acids. CDR3 in DNA: TGTGCCAGCAGTTTGGTAGCATATGAGCAGTTCTTC. Translated: CASSLVAYEQFF.

This chain joins TRBV5-1 and TRBJ1-2; 7 bases match TRBD1. The junction had 5 bases not matched to a gene; V was cut back by 0 bases and J by 6 bases. Germline CDR1 reads SGHRS; CDR2 reads YFSETQ. This CDR3 region has 14 residues. The CDR3, as DNA: TGCGCCAGCAGCTTGGCCGACAGGGATCATGGCTACACCTTC. Translated: CASSLADRDHGYTF.

This clone has just a few counts. The rearrangement uses TRBV5-4 and TRBJ1-2, with 11 bases lining up with TRBD1. From germline, CDR1 is SGHNT and CDR2 YYREEE (reference sequence). V dropped 0 bases and J dropped 3; count of bases not matched to a gene: 7. The CDR3 has 17 residues. CDR3 amino acids: CASSLAPEGQGDYGYTF. The CDR3 coding sequence is TGTGCCAGCAGCTTGGCTCCAGAGGGACAGGGGGACTATGGCTACACCTTC. Variable domain in full (rest from reference TRBV5-4 and TRBJ1-2): ETGVTQSPTHLIKTRGQQVTLRCSSQSGHNTVSWYQQALGQGPQFIFQYYREEENGRGNFPPRFSGLQFPNYSSELNVNALELDDSALYLCASSLAPEGQGDYGYTFGSGTRLTVV.

Only a few counts were recorded for this clone. V gene TRBV4-3 combines with J gene TRBJ1-2; TRBD1 matches at 10 bases. This CDR3 region has 14 residues. V gave up 1 base and J gave up 10 bases; unmatched junction bases: 6. Germline assignment: CDR1 LGHNA and CDR2 YSLEER. The CDR3 loop is CASSQALGTGDYTF. In DNA form, the CDR3 reads TGCGCCAGCAGCCAAGCCCTGGGGACAGGGGACTACACCTTC.

This clone was detected only a few times. The V call is TRBV9, the J call TRBJ1-3; D gene uncertain. CDR1 and CDR2 from the germline V gene are SGDLS and YYNGEE. The CDR3 sequence is 16 residues long. V was cut by 0 bases and J by 0 bases, with 10 bases left in between. The CDR3 nucleotides are TGTGCCAGCAGCGTAGGCGGTAGGAGCTCTGGAAACACCATATATTTT. Its protein is CASSVGGRSSGNTIYF.

J is TRBJ1-2 and V is TRBV11-1, with 9 bases aligning to TRBD1. V dropped 4 bases and J dropped 7; count of bases not matched to a gene: 7. The CDR3 runs 14 residues. Germline-derived CDR1 and CDR2 are SGHAT and FQDESV (reference sequence). DNA for the CDR3: TGTGCCAGCAGCTCCGGGACAGGGTTTGGTGGCTACACCTTC. Amino acid sequence: CASSSGTGFGGYTF.

J is TRBJ1-3 and V is TRBV5-1; 7 bases map to TRBD1. This CDR3 has 15 residues. Germline V gives CDR1 SGHRS, CDR2 YFSETQ. After removal of 4 bases from V and 2 bases from J, the junction contained 6 bases not matched to a gene. The CDR3 reads CASSLTGATGNTIYF. The CDR3 nucleotides read TGCGCCAGCAGCCTCACAGGGGCCACTGGAAACACCATATATTTT.

This chain joins TRBV10-1 and TRBJ1-1, with 7 bases identical to TRBD1. From germline, CDR1 is WNHNN and CDR2 SYGVQD (reference sequence). Trimming removed 3 bases from V and 3 bases from J; junction bases left unmatched: 7. This CDR3 is 15 amino acids long. The CDR3 DNA is TGCGCCAGCAGTGAAGGCAGGGGGGTCGACACTGAAGCTTTCTTT. Translating gives CASSEGRGVDTEAFF.

This clone has more than one count but fewer than ten. The chain carries TRBV10-1 and TRBJ1-1; no clear D gene. V gave up 0 bases and J gave up 4 bases, with 9 bases separating them. This CDR3 has 14 amino acids. Germline assignment: CDR1 WNHNN and CDR2 SYGVQD (reference sequence). CDR3 DNA sequence: TGCGCCAGCAGTGAGTCGGGAGGGCCCACTGAAGCTTTCTTT. As protein: CASSESGGPTEAFF.

V usage is TRBV19 and J usage is TRBJ2-7; D uncertain. The CDR3 is 14 amino acids. Per germline, CDR1 LNHDA and CDR2 SQIVND (reference sequence). The ends were cut back, 0 bases at V and 1 base at J, with 7 bases in the middle. For the CDR3, the DNA is TGTGCCAGTAGTATAGATCCCAGGTCCTACGAGCAGTACTTC. Translating it yields CASSIDPRSYEQYF.

The chain has TRBV10-1 and TRBJ2-7, with TRBD1 matching over 10 bases. The ends lost 2 bases at V and 7 bases at J; junction bases unmatched: 8. CDR1 is WNHNN, CDR2 SYGVQD, per germline (reference sequence). The length of the CDR3 is 15 residues. DNA for the CDR3: TGCGCCAGCAGTGAGCCACGACAGGGGGCTGGGGAGCAGTACTTC. As protein: CASSEPRQGAGEQYF.

CDR3 amino acids: CASSREDGSEQFF. The CDR3 DNA follows: TGTGCCAGCAGCCGGGAGGATGGTTCGGAGCAGTTCTTC. The genes are TRBV3-1 (or the pseudogene TRBV3-2) and TRBJ2-1, with D maybe TRBD2 (6 bases). Trimming removed 4 bases at V and 10 bases at J, with 14 bases between. Germline lookup yields CDR1 LGHDT and CDR2 YNNKEL (reference sequence). The CDR3 is 13 amino acids.

The table lists this clone with a count of one. The germline gene is not matched at one end of the junction; a read error may be the cause. This chain joins TRBV11-1 and TRBJ2-3, with 10 bases fitting TRBD1. Germline V gene sequence: CDR1 SGHAT, CDR2 FQDESV (reference sequence). This CDR3 spans 14 amino acids. CDR3 in amino acids: CASSSGTGADTQYF. The CDR3 DNA is TGTGCCAGCAGCTCCGGGACAGGGGCAGATACACAGTATTTT.

The chain uses TRBV4-1 and TRBJ1-2; a weak D match, TRBD1 (6 bases). Germline lookup yields CDR1 MGHRA and CDR2 YSYEKL. V shed 0 bases and J shed 7 bases, with 12 bases lying between them. The CDR3 runs to 14 residues. For the CDR3, the DNA is TGCGCCAGCAGCCAAGACAGGGGCTGGACTGGCTACACCTTC. Protein: CASSQDRGWTGYTF.

The table lists this clone with many counts. This chain joins TRBV5-1 and TRBJ1-5, with 7 bases lining up with TRBD1. The trim removed 4 bases at V and 4 bases at J, leaving 8 bases unmatched. CDR1 and CDR2 (germline): SGHRS, YFSETQ. The length of the CDR3 is 15 residues. This chain's CDR3 is CASSPLGTENQPQHF. The DNA of the CDR3 is TGCGCCAGCAGCCCCCTAGGGACAGAGAATCAGCCCCAGCATTTT.

The CDR3 DNA follows: TGTGCCAGCAGTCGCACCCGCTTGGGAGGGATAGGCGAGCAGTACTTC. Translation: CASSRTRLGGIGEQYF. The chain couples TRBV27 to TRBJ2-7, with 7 bases that match TRBD2. The CDR3 sequence is 16 residues long. Germline CDR1 MNHEY, CDR2 SMNVEV (reference sequence). V trimming: 5 bases; J trimming: 6 bases; junction bases outside the gene matches: 16.

The chain recombines TRBV15 with TRBJ2-1, with 9 positions matching TRBD1. Trimming cost V 5 bases and J 7 bases; bases outside gene matches: 6. This CDR3 is built from 14 residues. Germline CDR1 is LNHNV and CDR2 is YYDKDF (reference sequence). The chain's CDR3 is CATSGGDRANEQFF. In DNA form, the CDR3 reads TGTGCCACCAGCGGGGGGGACAGGGCGAATGAGCAGTTCTTC.

The rearrangement joins TRBV27 to TRBJ2-2; 8 nucleotides align to TRBD2. The V gene end was trimmed by 5 bases and the J gene end by 1 base; junction bases not matched to a gene: 6. CDR3 length equals 16 residues. Germline V CDR1 and CDR2: MNHEY, SMNVEV (reference sequence). The CDR3 DNA is TGTGCCAGCAGTCTCAGCGGGAGCTGGAACACCGGGGAGCTGTTTTTT. Amino acids: CASSLSGSWNTGELFF.